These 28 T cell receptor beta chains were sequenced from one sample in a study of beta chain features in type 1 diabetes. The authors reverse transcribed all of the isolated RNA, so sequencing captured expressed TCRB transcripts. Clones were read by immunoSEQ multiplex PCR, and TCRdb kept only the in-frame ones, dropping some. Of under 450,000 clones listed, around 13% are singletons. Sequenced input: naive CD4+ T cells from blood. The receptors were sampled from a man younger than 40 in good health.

The CDR3 sequence: CASRRDRGSYNEQFF. The CDR3 DNA reads TGTGCCAGCCGGCGGGACAGGGGCTCCTACAATGAGCAGTTCTTC. V is TRBV5-8 and J is TRBJ2-1; 10 bases map to TRBD1. V was clipped by 7 bases and J by 0 bases; unmatched bases: 4. The CDR3 runs 15 residues. The germline V gene encodes CDR1 SGHTS and CDR2 YDEGEE.

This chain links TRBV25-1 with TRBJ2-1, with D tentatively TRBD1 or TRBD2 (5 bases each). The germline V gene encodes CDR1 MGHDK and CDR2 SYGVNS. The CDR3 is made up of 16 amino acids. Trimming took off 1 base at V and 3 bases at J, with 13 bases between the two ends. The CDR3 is CASSESGRDGYNEQFF. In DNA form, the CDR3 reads TGTGCCAGCAGTGAATCTGGCAGGGACGGCTACAATGAGCAGTTCTTC. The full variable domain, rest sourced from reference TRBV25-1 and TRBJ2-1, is EADIYQTPRYLVIGTGKKITLECSQTMGHDKMYWYQQDPGMELHLIHYSYGVNSTEKGDLSSESTVSRIRTEHFPLTLESARPSHTSQYLCASSESGRDGYNEQFFGPGTRLTVL.

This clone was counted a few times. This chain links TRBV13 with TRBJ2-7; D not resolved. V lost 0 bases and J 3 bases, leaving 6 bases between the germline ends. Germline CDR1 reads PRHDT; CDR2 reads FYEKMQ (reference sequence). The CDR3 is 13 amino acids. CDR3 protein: CASSLGRYYEQYF. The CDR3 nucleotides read TGTGCCAGCAGCTTAGGCCGCTACTACGAGCAGTACTTC.

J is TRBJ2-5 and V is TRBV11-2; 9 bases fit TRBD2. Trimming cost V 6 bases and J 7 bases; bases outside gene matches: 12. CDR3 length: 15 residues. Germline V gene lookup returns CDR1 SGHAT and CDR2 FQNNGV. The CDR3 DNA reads TGTGCCAGCAGACCCGGACTAGCGCGCTTAGGGACCCAGTACTTC. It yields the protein CASRPGLARLGTQYF.

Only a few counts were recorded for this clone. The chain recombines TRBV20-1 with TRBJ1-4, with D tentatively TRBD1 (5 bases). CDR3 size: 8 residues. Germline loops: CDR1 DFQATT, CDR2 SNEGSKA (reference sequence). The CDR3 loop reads CSLQELFF. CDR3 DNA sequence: TGCTCACTACAGGAACTGTTTTTT.

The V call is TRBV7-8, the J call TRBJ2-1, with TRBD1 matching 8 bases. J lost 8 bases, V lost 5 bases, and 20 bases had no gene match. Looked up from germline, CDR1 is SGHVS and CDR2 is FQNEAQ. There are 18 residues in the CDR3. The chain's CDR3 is CASSHRTGTGPSGYEQFF. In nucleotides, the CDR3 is TGTGCCAGCAGCCATAGGACCGGGACAGGCCCATCAGGCTATGAGCAGTTCTTC. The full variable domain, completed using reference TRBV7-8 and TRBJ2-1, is GAGVSQSPRYKVAKRGQDVALRCDPISGHVSLFWYQQALGQGPEFLTYFQNEAQLDKSGLPSDRFFAERPEGSVSTLKIQRTQQEDSAVYLCASSHRTGTGPSGYEQFFGPGTRLTVL.

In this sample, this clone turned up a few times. The CDR3 sequence is CASSPSGGFAGELFF. In DNA, the CDR3 is TGTGCCAGCAGCCCCTCTGGAGGTTTCGCCGGGGAGCTGTTTTTT. This chain links TRBV7-3 with TRBJ2-2; the D gene is possibly TRBD2 (5 bases). The CDR3 has 15 amino acids. V lost 5 bases to trimming and J lost 6 bases, with 16 bases between them. Germline V gene lookup returns CDR1 SGHTA and CDR2 FQGTGA.

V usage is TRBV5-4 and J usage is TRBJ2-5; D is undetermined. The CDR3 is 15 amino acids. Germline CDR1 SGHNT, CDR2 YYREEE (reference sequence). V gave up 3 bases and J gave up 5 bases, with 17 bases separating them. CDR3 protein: CASSSKQQMGETQYF. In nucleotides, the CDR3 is TGTGCCAGCAGCTCTAAACAACAAATGGGGGAGACCCAGTACTTC.

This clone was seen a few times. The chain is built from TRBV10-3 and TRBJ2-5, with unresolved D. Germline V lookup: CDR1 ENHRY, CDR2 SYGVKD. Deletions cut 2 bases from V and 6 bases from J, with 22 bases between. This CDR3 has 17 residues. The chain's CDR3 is CAISEAPSGAMGKTQYF. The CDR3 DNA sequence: TGTGCCATCAGTGAGGCCCCCTCCGGTGCCATGGGGAAGACCCAGTACTTC.

The CDR3 loop reads CASSMASGGYEQYF. CDR3 DNA sequence: TGTGCCAGCAGCATGGCTAGCGGGGGTTACGAGCAGTACTTC. The chain uses TRBV5-4 and TRBJ2-7; TRBD2 matches 10 bases. This CDR3 comprises 14 residues. Looked up from germline, CDR1 is SGHNT and CDR2 is YYREEE (reference sequence). The J segment lost 4 bases and the V segment lost 4 bases, leaving 5 bases of the junction unmatched.

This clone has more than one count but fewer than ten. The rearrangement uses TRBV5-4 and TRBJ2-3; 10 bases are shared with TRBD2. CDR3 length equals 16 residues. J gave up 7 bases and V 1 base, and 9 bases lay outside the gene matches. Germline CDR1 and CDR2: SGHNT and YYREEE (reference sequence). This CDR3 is CASSLLAGAPRNTQYF. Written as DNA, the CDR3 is TGTGCCAGCAGCTTGCTAGCGGGGGCACCTAGGAATACGCAGTATTTT.

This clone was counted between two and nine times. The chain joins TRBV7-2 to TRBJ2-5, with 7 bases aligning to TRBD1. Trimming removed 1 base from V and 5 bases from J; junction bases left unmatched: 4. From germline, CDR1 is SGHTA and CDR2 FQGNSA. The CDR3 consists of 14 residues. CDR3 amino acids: CASSLGGTEETQYF. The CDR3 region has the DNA TGTGCCAGCAGCTTAGGTGGGACAGAGGAGACCCAGTACTTC.

The CDR3 reads CSVVTAGVNTEAFF. The DNA for the CDR3 is TGCAGCGTTGTAACAGCCGGGGTGAACACTGAAGCTTTCTTT. V usage is TRBV29-1 and J usage is TRBJ1-1, with D uncertain. The V and J ends lost 4 bases and 0 bases respectively, with 12 bases between them. CDR1 and CDR2 from the germline V gene are SQVTM and ANQGSEA. This CDR3 comprises 14 residues.

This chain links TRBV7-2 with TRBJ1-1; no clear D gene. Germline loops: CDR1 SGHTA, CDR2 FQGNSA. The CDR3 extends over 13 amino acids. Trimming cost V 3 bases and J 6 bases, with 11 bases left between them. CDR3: CASSLAHRSEAFF. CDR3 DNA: TGTGCCAGCAGCTTGGCCCACCGCTCTGAAGCTTTCTTT.

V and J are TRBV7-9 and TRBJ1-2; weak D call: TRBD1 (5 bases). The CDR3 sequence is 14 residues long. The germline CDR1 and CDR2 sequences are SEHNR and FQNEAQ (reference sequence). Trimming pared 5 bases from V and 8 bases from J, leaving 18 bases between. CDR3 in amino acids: CASSPRAGSEGYTF. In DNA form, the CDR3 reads TGTGCCAGCAGCCCTAGGGCAGGGTCTGAGGGCTACACCTTC.

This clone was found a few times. The CDR3: CAWSYGRVRQETQYF. The CDR3, as DNA: TGTGCCTGGAGTTACGGGAGGGTGAGGCAAGAGACCCAGTACTTC. The chain employs TRBV30 and TRBJ2-5; 8 bases are a match to TRBD2. Germline V lookup: CDR1 GTSNPN, CDR2 SVGIG (reference sequence). The J segment lost 2 bases and the V segment lost 2 bases, leaving 7 bases of the junction unmatched. This CDR3 spans 15 amino acids.

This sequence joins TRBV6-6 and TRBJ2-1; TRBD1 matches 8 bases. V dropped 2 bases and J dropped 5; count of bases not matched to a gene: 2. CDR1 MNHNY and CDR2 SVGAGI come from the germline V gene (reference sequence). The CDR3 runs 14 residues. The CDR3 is CASSYRRGHNEQFF. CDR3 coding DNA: TGTGCCAGCAGTTACCGCAGGGGGCACAATGAGCAGTTCTTC.

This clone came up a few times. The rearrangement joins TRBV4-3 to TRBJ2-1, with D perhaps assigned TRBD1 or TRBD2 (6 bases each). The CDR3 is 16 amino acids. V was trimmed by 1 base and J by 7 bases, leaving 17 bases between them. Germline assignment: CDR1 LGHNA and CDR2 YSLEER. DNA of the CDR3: TGCGCCAGCAGCCAAGTGGCGTACAGGGAGGTTAATGAGCAGTTCTTC. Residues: CASSQVAYREVNEQFF.

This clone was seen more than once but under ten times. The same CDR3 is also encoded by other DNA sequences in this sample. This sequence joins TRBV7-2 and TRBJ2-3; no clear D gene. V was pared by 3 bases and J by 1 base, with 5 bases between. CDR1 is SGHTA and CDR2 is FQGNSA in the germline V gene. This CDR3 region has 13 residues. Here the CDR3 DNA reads TGTGCCAGCAGCTTGTCTCGCACAGATACGCAGTATTTT. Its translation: CASSLSRTDTQYF.

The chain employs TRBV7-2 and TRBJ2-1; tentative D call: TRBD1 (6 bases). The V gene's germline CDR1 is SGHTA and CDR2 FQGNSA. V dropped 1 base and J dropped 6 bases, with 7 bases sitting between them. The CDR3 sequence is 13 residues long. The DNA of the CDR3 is TGTGCCAGCAGCTTAGGACAGGTCAATGAGCAGTTCTTC. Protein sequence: CASSLGQVNEQFF.

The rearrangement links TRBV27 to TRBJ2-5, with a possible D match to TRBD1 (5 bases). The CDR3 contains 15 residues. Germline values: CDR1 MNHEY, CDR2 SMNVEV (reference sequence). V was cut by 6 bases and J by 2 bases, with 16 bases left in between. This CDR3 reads CASSATLGEQETQYF. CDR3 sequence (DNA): TGTGCCAGCAGCGCCACGCTAGGGGAACAAGAGACCCAGTACTTC.

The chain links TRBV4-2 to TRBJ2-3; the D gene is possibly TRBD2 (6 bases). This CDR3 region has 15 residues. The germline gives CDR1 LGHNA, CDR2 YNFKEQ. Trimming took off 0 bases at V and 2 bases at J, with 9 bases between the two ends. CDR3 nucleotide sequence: TGTGCCAGCAGCCAAGAGGCGGGAAACACAGATACGCAGTATTTT. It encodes CASSQEAGNTDTQYF.

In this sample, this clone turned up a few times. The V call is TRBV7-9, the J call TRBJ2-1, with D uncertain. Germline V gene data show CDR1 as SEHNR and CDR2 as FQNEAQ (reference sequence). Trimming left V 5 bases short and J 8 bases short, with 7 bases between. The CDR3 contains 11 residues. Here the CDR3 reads CASSKVHEQFF. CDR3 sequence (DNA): TGTGCCAGCAGCAAAGTTCATGAGCAGTTCTTC.

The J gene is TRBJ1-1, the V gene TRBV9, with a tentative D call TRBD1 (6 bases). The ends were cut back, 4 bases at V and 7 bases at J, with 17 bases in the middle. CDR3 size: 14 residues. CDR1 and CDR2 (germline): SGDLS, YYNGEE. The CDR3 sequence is CASSPGPGQGEAFF. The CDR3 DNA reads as TGTGCCAGCAGCCCCGGACCGGGACAAGGTGAAGCTTTCTTT.

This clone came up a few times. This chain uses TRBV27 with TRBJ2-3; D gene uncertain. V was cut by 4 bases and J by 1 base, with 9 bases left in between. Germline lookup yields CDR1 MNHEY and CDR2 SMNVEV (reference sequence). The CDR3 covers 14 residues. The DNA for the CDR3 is TGTGCCAGCAGTTCGACCGGACGCACAGATACGCAGTATTTT. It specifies CASSSTGRTDTQYF.

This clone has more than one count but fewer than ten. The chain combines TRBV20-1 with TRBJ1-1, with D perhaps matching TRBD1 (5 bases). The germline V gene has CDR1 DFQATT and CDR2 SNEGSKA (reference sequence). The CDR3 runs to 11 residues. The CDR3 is CSLTVNTEAFF. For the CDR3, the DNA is TGCAGCCTGACAGTTAACACTGAAGCTTTCTTT.

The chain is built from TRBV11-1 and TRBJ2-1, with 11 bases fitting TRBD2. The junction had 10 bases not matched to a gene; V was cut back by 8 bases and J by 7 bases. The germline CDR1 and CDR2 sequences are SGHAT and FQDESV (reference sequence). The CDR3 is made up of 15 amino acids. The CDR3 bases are TGTGCCAGCGTTATGGGTAGCGGGAGGGCGAATGAGCAGTTCTTC. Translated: CASVMGSGRANEQFF.

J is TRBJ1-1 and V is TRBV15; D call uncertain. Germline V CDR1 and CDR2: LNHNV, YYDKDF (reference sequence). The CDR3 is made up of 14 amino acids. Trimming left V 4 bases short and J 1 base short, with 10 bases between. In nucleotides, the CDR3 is TGTGCCACCAGCACCTTACAAGGGAACACTGAAGCTTTCTTT. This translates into CATSTLQGNTEAFF.